Presented here are 26 T cell receptor beta chains from one specimen sequenced in a study of PD-L1 blockade in urothelial cancer. TCRdb keeps only in-frame clones here, not all; method: immunoSEQ multiplex PCR. The sample includes about 100,000 clones, about 85% seen only once; the top ten take 2.4%. Sequenced material: PBMCs, taken around atezolizumab (anti-PD-L1) treatment. Source of these receptors: a man aged 50 to 59 with urothelial cancer.

The chain uses TRBV9 and TRBJ2-7; 11 bases align to TRBD2. CDR3 size: 14 residues. Germline V gene data show CDR1 as SGDLS and CDR2 as YYNGEE. The V gene end was trimmed by 4 bases and the J gene end by 3 bases; junction bases not matched to a gene: 3. The CDR3: CASSSTSGNYEQYF. The CDR3, as DNA: TGTGCCAGCAGCTCGACTAGCGGGAACTACGAGCAGTACTTC.

The chain uses TRBV28 and TRBJ1-3; weak D call: TRBD1 (5 bases). The ends were cut back, 5 bases at V and 0 bases at J, with 17 bases in the middle. The CDR3 length is 17 residues. Per the germline V gene, CDR1 is MDHEN and CDR2 is SYDVKM. The CDR3 spells CASSGALGVDSGNTIYF. Here the CDR3 DNA reads TGTGCCAGCAGTGGGGCCTTAGGGGTAGACTCTGGAAACACCATATATTTT.

This sequence joins TRBV5-1 and TRBJ2-4; possible D gene TRBD1, 5 bases. CDR3 length: 14 residues. The V end was cut by 2 bases, the J end by 5 bases, with 11 bases between. From germline, CDR1 is SGHRS and CDR2 YFSETQ. As DNA, the CDR3 is TGCGCCAGCAGCTTTCGCCTGGGGCAAAACATTCAGTACTTC. It is translated as CASSFRLGQNIQYF. The variable domain in full, completed from reference TRBV5-1 and TRBJ2-4, reads KAGVTQTPRYLIKTRGQQVTLSCSPISGHRSVSWYQQTPGQGLQFLFEYFSETQRNKGNFPGRFSGRQFSNSRSEMNVSTLELGDSALYLCASSFRLGQNIQYFGAGTRLSVL.

The gene calls are TRBV9 and TRBJ2-3; D ambiguous. This CDR3 spans 12 amino acids. Germline CDR1 is SGDLS and CDR2 is YYNGEE. V was clipped by 7 bases and J by 2 bases, with 8 bases between them. The CDR3 nucleotides are TGTGCCAGCGCCGGGTTCACAGATACGCAGTATTTT. Protein: CASAGFTDTQYF.

The chain is built from TRBV7-6 and TRBJ2-7; a possible D gene is TRBD1 (6 bases). V lost 4 bases, J lost 7 bases, and 11 bases lay in between. The CDR3 has 12 residues. The germline V gene encodes CDR1 SGHVS and CDR2 FNYEAQ. The CDR3, as DNA: TGTGCCAGCAGCTCCACAGGGTTGGAGCAGTACTTC. Protein product: CASSSTGLEQYF.

The chain recombines TRBV29-1 with TRBJ2-3; TRBD2 might be the D (5 bases). The CDR3 runs to 14 residues. The germline V gene has CDR1 SQVTM and CDR2 ANQGSEA. Trimming cost V 1 base and J 1 base, with 9 bases left between them. The CDR3 nucleotides read TGCAGCGTTGAAGGGGAGAGGGGCACAGATACGCAGTATTTT. As protein: CSVEGERGTDTQYF.

A few counts support this clone. This same CDR3 is encoded by further DNA sequences in the sample. The genes are TRBV2 and TRBJ1-5; no definite D call. The CDR3 loop spans 14 amino acids. V was pared by 8 bases and J by 0 bases, with 11 bases between. Per the germline V gene, CDR1 is SNHLY and CDR2 is FYNNEI. The CDR3 DNA follows: TGTGCCAGCTCGGGAGGGTATAGCAATCAGCCCCAGCATTTT. Amino acids: CASSGGYSNQPQHF.

This chain links TRBV5-1 with TRBJ2-2; 7 bases map to TRBD2. Germline CDR1 SGHRS, CDR2 YFSETQ. V lost 1 base to trimming and J lost 4 bases; unmatched junction nucleotides: 7. The CDR3 is made up of 16 amino acids. The CDR3 reads CASSLNQAGTTGELFF. CDR3 DNA sequence: TGCGCCAGCAGCTTGAATCAAGCGGGGACCACCGGGGAGCTGTTTTTT.

The rearrangement uses TRBV9 and TRBJ2-7; 7 bases map to TRBD2. The length of the CDR3 is 15 residues. CDR1 is SGDLS and CDR2 is YYNGEE in the germline V gene. V shed 0 bases, J shed 4 bases, and the junction held 7 bases outside the gene matches. The CDR3, as DNA: TGTGCCAGCAGCGTAGGTGCGGGAGATGTATACGAGCAGTACTTC. Translating it yields CASSVGAGDVYEQYF.

V usage is TRBV27 and J usage is TRBJ2-6, with 8 bases lining up with TRBD2. V dropped 6 bases and J dropped 6; count of bases not matched to a gene: 4. From germline, CDR1 is MNHEY and CDR2 SMNVEV (reference sequence). The length of the CDR3 is 14 residues. CDR3 DNA sequence: TGTGCCAGCAGCTTAGCGGGATCGGCCAACGTCCTGACTTTC. This sequence encodes CASSLAGSANVLTF.

On this clone itself: The sample holds other DNA sequences that translate to the same CDR3. The chain joins TRBV19 to TRBJ1-5; D is perhaps TRBD1 (6 bases). The V and J ends lost 1 base and 2 bases respectively, with 6 bases between them. The CDR3 has 14 residues. Germline V gene sequence: CDR1 LNHDA, CDR2 SQIVND (reference sequence). In nucleotides, the CDR3 is TGTGCCAGTAGTATAGCAGGGGGCAATCAGCCCCAGCATTTT. Translating it yields CASSIAGGNQPQHF.

This sequence joins TRBV21-1 and TRBJ2-7; the table assigns TRBD2, which was not confirmed against the DNA. TRBV21-1 is a documented pseudogene. The CDR3 has 20 amino acids. The CDR3 is CASSTGGSGTSGRNSYEQYF. CDR3 nucleotides: TGTGCCAGCAGCACTGGTGGCTCCGGGACTAGCGGGAGGAACTCCTACGAGCAGTACTTC.

The CDR3 loop reads CASSLVRDRASPDTQYF. The CDR3 coding sequence is TGCGCCAGCAGCTTGGTCCGGGACAGGGCGAGTCCAGATACGCAGTATTTT. The chain employs TRBV5-1 and TRBJ2-3; 9 bases fit TRBD1. The CDR3 contains 17 residues. J gave up 4 bases and V 0 bases, and 9 bases lay outside the gene matches. The germline CDR1 and CDR2 sequences are SGHRS and YFSETQ.

The rearrangement joins TRBV11-2 to TRBJ2-5; no clear D gene. V lost 2 bases and J lost 1, with 5 bases in between. CDR1 is SGHAT and CDR2 is FQNNGV in the germline V gene. This CDR3 has 13 amino acids. CDR3 coding DNA: TGTGCCAGCAGCTTATACACCCAAGAGACCCAGTACTTC. Encoded protein: CASSLYTQETQYF.

This chain links TRBV10-1 with TRBJ2-7; 15 nucleotides align to TRBD2. From germline, CDR1 is WNHNN and CDR2 SYGVQD (reference sequence). The CDR3 is made up of 18 amino acids. The V gene end was trimmed by 8 bases and the J gene end by 0 bases; junction bases not matched to a gene: 11. CDR3 nucleotide sequence: TGCGCCAGCCTAACGCCCGGGACTAGCGGGAGGTGCTCCTACGAGCAGTACTTC. Translating gives CASLTPGTSGRCSYEQYF.

The chain uses TRBV5-1 and TRBJ1-6; 7 nucleotides align to TRBD1. Germline CDR1 and CDR2: SGHRS and YFSETQ. The CDR3 is 15 amino acids. The V and J ends lost 3 bases and 4 bases, in that order; junction bases with no gene match: 4. This CDR3 reads CASSSVQGYNSPLHF. For the CDR3, the DNA is TGCGCCAGCAGCTCAGTACAGGGGTATAATTCACCCCTCCACTTT.

V is TRBV9 and J is TRBJ2-1, with D possibly being TRBD2 (5 bases). This CDR3 region has 11 residues. Trimming took off 3 bases at V and 9 bases at J, with 7 bases between the two ends. From germline, CDR1 is SGDLS and CDR2 YYNGEE. This CDR3 is CASSEGGEQFF. CDR3 sequence (DNA): TGTGCCAGCAGCGAAGGAGGTGAGCAGTTCTTC.

The rearrangement joins TRBV28 to TRBJ2-1; 7 bases fit TRBD2. With V trimmed by 7 bases and J by 7 bases, 16 bases remained unmatched. This CDR3 is built from 16 residues. Germline lookup yields CDR1 MDHEN and CDR2 SYDVKM. As DNA, the CDR3 is TGTGCCAGCACTAGCAGGCGGGAGTTTGATTGGAATGAGCAGTTCTTC. It codes for CASTSRREFDWNEQFF.

This rearrangement joins TRBV30 to TRBJ2-5; TRBD2 is a possible D gene (6 bases). Trimming left V 1 base short and J 7 bases short, with 10 bases between. The V gene's germline CDR1 is GTSNPN and CDR2 SVGIG (reference sequence). The CDR3 contains 12 residues. This CDR3 is CAWSGDWTTQYF. The CDR3 DNA is TGTGCCTGGAGTGGGGACTGGACGACCCAGTACTTC.

J is TRBJ1-1 and V is TRBV14; TRBD1 agrees at 8 bases. This CDR3 is built from 16 residues. V dropped 4 bases and J dropped 3; count of bases not matched to a gene: 10. CDR1 and CDR2 (germline): SGHDN, FVKESK. CDR3 in DNA: TGTGCCAGCAGCCCTTCCCGACAGGGGCTTGACACTGAAGCTTTCTTT. Translating it yields CASSPSRQGLDTEAFF.

This chain links TRBV6-1 with TRBJ2-7, with D possibly matching TRBD1 (6 bases). Germline-derived CDR1 and CDR2 are MNHNS and SASEGT. Trimming stripped 10 bases from V and 0 bases from J, with 16 bases between. The CDR3 is made up of 14 amino acids. CDR3 DNA sequence: TGTGCCACCGTGAGACAGGCCGACTCCTACGAGCAGTACTTC. Protein: CATVRQADSYEQYF.

This chain uses TRBV5-6 with TRBJ2-7; weak D call: TRBD2 (6 bases). The CDR3 has 16 residues. Germline assignment: CDR1 SGHDT and CDR2 YYEEEE. With 7 bases removed from V and 4 bases from J, the gap between germline ends came to 24 bases. CDR3 protein: CASSRSVSGRGYEQYF. CDR3 nucleotide sequence: TGTGCCAGCTCGCGATCGGTATCAGGGCGGGGTTACGAGCAGTACTTC.

V is TRBV2 and J is TRBJ2-1, with 7 bases that match TRBD2. With 6 bases clipped from V and 9 bases from J, the junction kept 5 bases outside the gene matches. This CDR3 region has 12 residues. Looked up from germline, CDR1 is SNHLY and CDR2 is FYNNEI. The CDR3 bases are TGTGCCAGCAGCGTGACTAGCTTTGAGCAGTTCTTC. Its protein product is CASSVTSFEQFF.

The chain combines TRBV7-2 with TRBJ2-1, with D perhaps matching TRBD1 (5 bases). The CDR3 has 13 amino acids. V gave up 10 bases and J gave up 3 bases, with 13 bases separating them. The V gene's germline CDR1 is SGHTA and CDR2 FQGNSA. CDR3 bases: TGTGCCACCCAATTCGACAGCTACAATGAGCAGTTCTTC. Translation: CATQFDSYNEQFF.

Only a few counts were recorded for this clone. This chain connects TRBV7-9 to TRBJ2-5, with unresolved D. The ends were cut back, 4 bases at V and 4 bases at J, with 4 bases in the middle. The V gene's germline CDR1 is SEHNR and CDR2 FQNEAQ (reference sequence). This CDR3 spans 11 amino acids. The CDR3: CASSSVETQYF. The CDR3 DNA is TGTGCCAGCAGCTCCGTAGAGACCCAGTACTTC.

V is TRBV11-2 and J is TRBJ2-7; 12 bases line up with TRBD2. The CDR3 consists of 13 residues. The V gene end was trimmed by 5 bases and the J gene end by 5 bases; junction bases not matched to a gene: 1. The germline CDR1 and CDR2 sequences are SGHAT and FQNNGV. CDR3 nucleotide sequence: TGTGCCAGCAGCAGGACTAGCGGGGACGAGCAGTACTTC. Protein sequence: CASSRTSGDEQYF. Looking up the rest from reference TRBV11-2 and TRBJ2-7 gives the full variable domain: EAGVAQSPRYKIIEKRQSVAFWCNPISGHATLYWYQQILGQGPKLLIQFQNNGVVDDSQLPKDRFSAERLKGVDSTLKIQPAKLEDSAVYLCASSRTSGDEQYFGPGTRLTVT.